A single sample is the source of the 32 T cell receptor beta chains below, sequenced in a study of early T cells in non-severe SARS-CoV-2 infection. A single record per CDR3 protein comes from TCRdb applying MiXCR to the 5' RACE reads. Here the sample spans approximately 37,000 distinct CDR3 sequences, about 7.4% being singletons. Here the sequenced sample was whole blood, taken at baseline. The receptor set was obtained from an adult who was a healthcare worker with PCR-confirmed SARS-CoV-2 infection or an uninfected control (not recorded which).

This clonotype turned up a few times. The chain joins TRBV7-2 to TRBJ2-7; tentatively, D is TRBD2 (6 bases). This CDR3 comprises 14 residues. The germline CDR1 and CDR2 sequences are SGHTA and FQGNSA. Trimming removed 5 bases at V and 2 bases at J, with 13 bases between. CDR3 in amino acids: CASSIGTEAYEQYF. In DNA, the CDR3 is TGTGCCAGCAGCATCGGGACTGAAGCCTACGAGCAGTACTTC.

This clonotype showed up just a few times. The chain carries TRBV30 and TRBJ2-1; 7 bases match TRBD1. The CDR3 runs 11 residues. Germline-derived CDR1 and CDR2 are GTSNPN and SVGIG (reference sequence). The V and J ends lost 5 bases and 9 bases, in that order; junction bases with no gene match: 4. The CDR3 loop reads CAWAQGSEQFF. The CDR3 bases are TGTGCCTGGGCACAGGGGAGTGAGCAGTTCTTC.

This rearrangement joins TRBV2 to TRBJ1-5; TRBD1 aligns across 9 bases. Germline V lookup: CDR1 SNHLY, CDR2 FYNNEI. The CDR3 sequence is 14 residues long. J gave up 6 bases and V 6 bases, and 6 bases lay outside the gene matches. In DNA, the CDR3 is TGTGCCAGCAGGGAGGACAGGGGTAGTCAGCCCCAGCATTTT. As protein: CASREDRGSQPQHF.

This clonotype was picked up a small number of times. J is TRBJ2-7 and V is TRBV4-1; 8 bases line up with TRBD2. Germline V CDR1 and CDR2: MGHRA, YSYEKL. J lost 4 bases, V lost 0 bases, and 11 bases had no gene match. The CDR3 has 17 amino acids. CDR3 loop: CASSQDRNSGVWYEQYF. The CDR3 nucleotides read TGCGCCAGCAGCCAAGATCGGAATAGCGGGGTCTGGTACGAGCAGTACTTC.

The chain is built from TRBV3-1 and TRBJ2-3, with 7 bases that match TRBD1. The CDR3 has 14 residues. The V gene end was trimmed by 2 bases and the J gene end by 5 bases; junction bases not matched to a gene: 4. Germline-derived CDR1 and CDR2 are LGHDT and YNNKEL (reference sequence). CDR3 sequence (DNA): TGTGCCAGCAGCCAACTGTCAGGGGGAGATACGCAGTATTTT. Translation: CASSQLSGGDTQYF.

The rearrangement joins TRBV18 to TRBJ2-5; 7 nucleotides match TRBD2. Germline V gene lookup returns CDR1 KGHSH and CDR2 LQKENI. V dropped 5 bases and J dropped 5; count of bases not matched to a gene: 5. There are 13 residues in the CDR3. CDR3 coding DNA: TGTGCCAGCTCATCCCGGACTAGTGAGACCCAGTACTTC. It is translated as CASSSRTSETQYF.

Note on this clonotype: A much bigger clone sits one base away, suggesting this may be a read error. V is TRBV12-3 or TRBV12-4 and J is TRBJ2-6; D is unclear. The CDR3 is 16 amino acids. CDR3 in amino acids: CAGSFNADSGANVLTF. The CDR3 DNA follows: TGTGCCGGCAGTTTTAATGCAGACTCTGGGGCCAACGTCCTGACTTTC.

The chain couples TRBV4-3 to TRBJ1-6; 9 bases are shared with TRBD1. Trimming at V came to 4 bases and at J to 6 bases, leaving 13 bases not matched to a gene. This CDR3 contains 18 residues. Germline assignment: CDR1 LGHNA and CDR2 YSLEER. CDR3 in DNA: TGCGCCAGCAGCCCGTACCTTACAGGGGGCTCGGCTAATTCACCCCTCCACTTT. This encodes CASSPYLTGGSANSPLHF.

With respect to this clonotype: An end of the junction does not agree with germline; a read error may underlie this. The J gene is TRBJ2-5, the V gene TRBV7-7; 8 nucleotides agree with TRBD1. CDR1 and CDR2 (germline): SSHAT, FNYEAQ (reference sequence). The CDR3 runs 15 residues. The CDR3: CASSFLQGAVETQYF. Written as DNA, the CDR3 is TGTGCTAGCAGCTTTCTTCAGGGGGCCGTGGAGACCCAGTACTTC.

This clonotype was recorded at least ten times. V is TRBV18 and J is TRBJ2-3; D not resolved. Germline V gene sequence: CDR1 KGHSH, CDR2 LQKENI. V was pared by 2 bases and J by 2 bases, with 8 bases between. CDR3 length equals 14 residues. CDR3 sequence (DNA): TGTGCCAGCTCACCAGGCAGTTTCACAGATACGCAGTATTTT. As protein: CASSPGSFTDTQYF.

This clonotype was found a few times. CDR3: CASSLSGGQAGTQYF. The CDR3 bases are TGTGCCAGCAGTCTTAGCGGGGGCCAAGCAGGGACCCAGTACTTC. The chain combines TRBV12-3 or TRBV12-4 with TRBJ2-5; TRBD2 aligns across 9 bases. The CDR3 totals 15 residues. The V gene end was trimmed by 5 bases and the J gene end by 7 bases; junction bases not matched to a gene: 11.

Only a few counts were recorded for this clonotype. This rearrangement joins TRBV28 to TRBJ2-7, with 7 bases aligning to TRBD1. CDR3 size: 12 residues. Germline-derived CDR1 and CDR2 are MDHEN and SYDVKM. V was clipped by 6 bases and J by 5 bases; unmatched bases: 4. The chain's CDR3 is CASRVGGDEQYF. The DNA of the CDR3 is TGTGCCAGCAGGGTAGGGGGCGACGAGCAGTACTTC.

The chain joins TRBV13 to TRBJ2-7; D possibly corresponds to TRBD2 (5 bases). Trimming shortened V by 5 bases and J by 1 base, and 12 bases separated the two germline ends. The CDR3 runs 14 residues. In germline, CDR1 is PRHDT, CDR2 FYEKMQ (reference sequence). The CDR3 is CASSPRAGSYEQYF. For the CDR3, the DNA is TGTGCCAGCAGCCCGCGGGCCGGGTCCTACGAGCAGTACTTC.

This clonotype was seen ten or more times. This chain links TRBV4-3 with TRBJ2-1; TRBD2 aligns across 7 bases. Looked up from germline, CDR1 is LGHNA and CDR2 is YSLEER. Trimming at V came to 0 bases and at J to 3 bases, leaving 5 bases not matched to a gene. The CDR3 is made up of 16 amino acids. CDR3: CASSQDGGTVYNEQFF. The CDR3 bases are TGCGCCAGCAGCCAAGACGGGGGGACTGTCTACAATGAGCAGTTCTTC.

The CDR3 protein is CASSDAVGTDTQYF. CDR3 nucleotide sequence: TGTGCCAGCAGTGATGCTGTGGGCACAGATACGCAGTATTTT. This chain connects TRBV25-1 to TRBJ2-3; D is undetermined. V lost 3 bases and J 1 base, leaving 8 bases between the germline ends. Germline V gives CDR1 MGHDK, CDR2 SYGVNS. The CDR3 length is 14 residues.

The chain links TRBV6-7 to TRBJ2-5; no clear D gene. TRBV6-7 counts as an open reading frame of uncertain function. This CDR3 is built from 13 residues. Trimming cost V 4 bases and J 7 bases, with 13 bases left between them. CDR3 in DNA: TGTGCCAGCAGTTGCCCGACCCAATGGACCCAGTACTTC. Its translation is CASSCPTQWTQYF.

There are many counts of this clonotype. The chain uses TRBV29-1 and TRBJ2-2, with no clear D. Germline loops: CDR1 SQVTM, CDR2 ANQGSEA. V was trimmed by 4 bases and J by 4 bases, leaving 7 bases between them. The CDR3 covers 12 residues. The CDR3 sequence is CSVGLVTGELFF. Written as DNA, the CDR3 is TGCAGCGTTGGACTGGTCACCGGGGAGCTGTTTTTT.

This chain joins TRBV3-1 and TRBJ1-1; weak D call: TRBD1 (6 bases). CDR1 and CDR2 (germline): LGHDT, YNNKEL (reference sequence). Trimming removed 5 bases from V and 1 base from J, with 11 bases in between. The CDR3 contains 14 residues. The CDR3 sequence: CASSRGYGNTEAFF. The CDR3 bases are TGTGCCAGCAGCAGGGGGTATGGGAACACTGAAGCTTTCTTT.

Worth noting for this clonotype: A clone one base away is much larger, so this may be a read error. As DNA, the CDR3 is TGTGCCATCAGGGAGACTGTACAAGAGACCCAGTACTTC. Translating it yields CAIRETVQETQYF. The chain has TRBV10-3 and TRBJ2-5; D remains unclear. Trimming removed 6 bases at V and 2 bases at J, with 10 bases between. Germline CDR1 ENHRY, CDR2 SYGVKD. The CDR3 extends over 13 amino acids.

This chain links TRBV7-3 with TRBJ1-1; 10 nucleotides align to TRBD1. This CDR3 comprises 16 residues. In germline, CDR1 is SGHTA, CDR2 FQGTGA. J gave up 5 bases and V 5 bases, and 11 bases lay outside the gene matches. The CDR3 DNA reads as TGTGCCAGCAGCCTTGCCCCGGACAGGGGGTCTACTGAAGCTTTCTTT. The encoded protein is CASSLAPDRGSTEAFF. Drawing the rest from reference TRBV7-3 and TRBJ1-1, the complete variable domain is GAGVSQTPSNKVTEKGKYVELRCDPISGHTALYWYRQSLGQGPEFLIYFQGTGAADDSGLPNDRFFAVRPEGSVSTLKIQRTERGDSAVYLCASSLAPDRGSTEAFFGQGTRLTVV.

This clonotype turned up a few times. The chain couples TRBV12-3 or TRBV12-4 to TRBJ2-2, with a weak D call TRBD1 (5 bases). Trimming cost V 6 bases and J 7 bases, with 24 bases left between them. There are 17 residues in the CDR3. In DNA form, the CDR3 reads TGTGCCAGCAGCCTTTCACTCTTGGCAGGGAACCTCGGGGAGCTGTTTTTT. Translating it yields CASSLSLLAGNLGELFF.

This chain joins TRBV7-9 and TRBJ2-3; D tentatively reads TRBD1 or TRBD2 (5 bases each). Looked up from germline, CDR1 is SEHNR and CDR2 is FQNEAQ (reference sequence). V dropped 6 bases and J dropped 2 bases, with 21 bases sitting between them. The CDR3 contains 17 residues. The CDR3 loop is CASRTNGAGGVTDTQYF. The CDR3 DNA reads as TGTGCCAGCAGGACAAACGGGGCAGGTGGAGTCACAGATACGCAGTATTTT.

This clonotype showed up just a few times. This sequence joins TRBV9 and TRBJ1-2, with D uncertain. Deletions cut 4 bases from V and 5 bases from J, with 9 bases between. Germline values: CDR1 SGDLS, CDR2 YYNGEE. This CDR3 has 12 residues. CDR3 coding DNA: TGTGCCAGCAGCACCGGCGGGTATGGCTACACCTTC. Translated, it gives CASSTGGYGYTF.

CDR3 amino acids: CASSPVVPISGNTIYF. The CDR3 nucleotides read TGTGCCAGCAGCCCCGTTGTTCCTATCTCTGGAAACACCATATATTTT. The V and J genes are TRBV13 and TRBJ1-3; no clear D. V lost 5 bases to trimming and J lost 0 bases, with 14 bases between them. Germline CDR1 and CDR2: PRHDT and FYEKMQ (reference sequence). The CDR3 runs to 16 residues.

This clonotype was observed a few times. The chain links TRBV13 to TRBJ2-2; D is unresolved. CDR3 length: 12 amino acids. The V end lost 3 bases, the J end lost 2 bases, and 1 base lay between the germline ends. Germline assignment: CDR1 PRHDT and CDR2 FYEKMQ (reference sequence). The CDR3 reads CASSFNTGELFF. CDR3 sequence (DNA): TGTGCCAGCAGCTTTAACACCGGGGAGCTGTTTTTT.

The sample holds many counts of this clonotype. J is TRBJ2-1 and V is TRBV5-4; the D gene is possibly TRBD1 (5 bases). V lost 1 base, J lost 11 bases, and 7 bases lay in between. Germline assignment: CDR1 SGHNT and CDR2 YYREEE (reference sequence). This CDR3 contains 11 residues. The CDR3 DNA reads TGTGCCAGCAGCTTGAGACAGCAGCAGTTCTTC. Its translation is CASSLRQQQFF.

There are a few counts of this clonotype. The chain is built from TRBV10-3 and TRBJ2-3; D unclear. V was shortened by 10 bases and J by 1 base, with 15 bases between the two germline ends. This CDR3 contains 14 residues. Germline CDR1 is ENHRY and CDR2 is SYGVKD. This CDR3 reads CATRPAPGTDTQYF. The CDR3, as DNA: TGTGCCACCAGACCGGCCCCCGGCACAGATACGCAGTATTTT.

This clonotype appeared many times. The J gene is TRBJ1-6, the V gene TRBV5-1, with D maybe TRBD1 (6 bases). Trimming pared 4 bases from V and 8 bases from J, leaving 16 bases between. The CDR3 covers 15 residues. Germline V gene lookup returns CDR1 SGHRS and CDR2 YFSETQ. This CDR3 reads CASSGTQGKHSPLHF. The DNA for the CDR3 is TGCGCCAGCAGCGGAACGCAGGGGAAGCATTCACCCCTCCACTTT.

This clonotype has a handful of counts. This rearrangement joins TRBV12-3 or TRBV12-4 to TRBJ1-4; tentative D call: TRBD1 (6 bases). Trimming shortened V by 5 bases and J by 6 bases, and 13 bases separated the two germline ends. The CDR3 is made up of 14 amino acids. The CDR3 region has the DNA TGTGCCAGCAGTCCCCCCGGGACACATGAAAAACTGTTTTTT. Translated: CASSPPGTHEKLFF.

This clonotype was found a few times. This sequence joins TRBV2 and TRBJ2-1, with D tentatively TRBD1 or TRBD2 (5 bases each). The CDR3 length is 15 residues. V dropped 6 bases and J dropped 6 bases, with 18 bases sitting between them. Per germline, CDR1 SNHLY and CDR2 FYNNEI. CDR3 residues: CASSDMGRRGNEQFF. CDR3 nucleotides: TGTGCCAGCAGCGACATGGGACGCCGGGGCAATGAGCAGTTCTTC.

This clonotype was recorded a few times. V usage is TRBV5-1 and J usage is TRBJ1-5; D not resolved. V lost 1 base, J lost 0 bases, and 17 bases lay in between. This CDR3 comprises 18 residues. Germline assignment: CDR1 SGHRS and CDR2 YFSETQ. CDR3 bases: TGCGCCAGCAGCTTGTTTCTCCGGGCGAGGGATAGCAATCAGCCCCAGCATTTT. Residues: CASSLFLRARDSNQPQHF.

Only a few counts were recorded for this clonotype. The gene calls are TRBV6-2 or TRBV6-3 and TRBJ1-6; maybe TRBD1 (5 bases). The CDR3 is made up of 14 amino acids. Germline-derived CDR1 and CDR2 are MNHEY and SVGEGT. V lost 6 bases to trimming and J lost 7 bases, with 13 bases between them. CDR3 sequence (DNA): TGTGCCAGCAGCGAGGGGCTTGGGAATTCACCCCTCCACTTT. Its protein is CASSEGLGNSPLHF.